Reported below is one T cell receptor beta chain. Which antigen it targets is not known. Per-nucleotide qualities are absent, and no much larger clonotype sits a single base away. The immunoSEQ Assay, a bias-controlled multiplex PCR, was used to amplify TCRbeta CDR3 regions from genomic DNA. On the authors' methods: Within the assay, amplification of reference gene primers was used to estimate how many nucleated cells each sample contained. To quantify the absolute abundance of each unique TCRbeta CDR3 rearrangement, sequence reads were collapsed and filtered. For each sample, productive Simpson clonality was calculated by taking the square root of Simpson's diversity index across productive rearrangements. Here the immuneACCESS table is served through TCRdb, limited to in-frame sequences with V and J called. Missing clones are a known gap in these copies; in checked studies unresolved V genes cover under half, and the rest lacks a known reason. V, J and clone size were drawn from that table, and D and trimming were deduced from the DNA. Counted in this sample were roughly 200,000 clones; roughly 79% of them appeared once. The top ten clonotypes cover 9.5% to 11% of the sample.

The germline V gene provides CDR1 MGHDK and CDR2 SYGVNS. The germline V and J ends show losses of 1 base and 5 bases respectively, and no gene match explains 7 bases of the junction. The CDR3 runs 16 amino acids, cysteine and phenylalanine included. Left in the record is the CDR3 DNA by itself, 48 bases read in frame from the first base. The source of the sample is a study of blood T cell repertoires in COVID-19 (dated by TCRdb to the early 2020s). Background on the whole study: Samples from collaborators originated in the United States, Italy and Spain and spanned both the acute and convalescent phases of COVID-19. The material from the prospective study consisted of cDNA or gDNA derived from T cells, B-cell-depleted T cells, or PBMCs. Subjects who had been exposed to COVID-19, were actively infected with it, or had recovered from it provided the deeply sampled blood TCRbeta repertoires that made up the dataset. The repertoires were released in a freely available public database meant as a resource for research on the immune response to SARS-CoV-2. Samples were obtained from the ongoing ImmuneRACE study (first 160 participants) and from over a thousand subjects provided by 6 global collaborators. The sample metadata nearly always contained a de-identified subject ID, COVID-19 status, age in years and sex. Where HLA class I and class II types were available, the types were taken from metadata supplied by the sample provider, not from assay-based typing. Study-wide findings and limitations: The quantity of clinical and demographic metadata differed by source and by participant and was supplied without curation.

In Seattle, one collaborating source enrolled patients while the infection was active and tracked those patients longitudinally over the course of disease. Whole blood was collected in K2EDTA tubes by collaborating institutions according to the institutions' own protocols. For TCRbeta analysis, collaborators shipped samples in one of three forms: frozen whole blood, isolated PBMCs, or DNA extracted from either of those sample types. The TCR originated in a woman aged 40-49 years with COVID-19, enrolled during active disease. Sequenced material: peripheral blood. This chain joins TRBV25-1 to TRBJ2-1; TRBD2 agrees with 8 junctional bases. The CDR3 corresponds to CASSEWGGGLDNEQFF. The DNA sequence is as follows: TGTGCCAGCAGTGAATGGGGCGGGGGGCTTGACAATGAGCAGTTCTTC.